These T cell receptor beta chains were read from a single sample in a study of T-cell memory formation after mild COVID-19. TCRdb ran MiXCR on the 5' RACE reads and lists one entry per CDR3 protein. The sample holds 250,000 to 350,000 distinct CDR3 sequences, 15% seen once. Input material: PBMCs or a T cell subset sorted from them (not recorded which). These TCRs come from a young man who had mild COVID-19 (a few samples of this study predate the infection). Cell type and time point are not known. The CDR3 runs from the conserved cysteine through the conserved F or W. The D gene is left open where the match is weak. Clone size, where shown, is once, few, many, or a class for clones that have expanded.

V	size	D	J	DNA	CDR3
TRBV7-2	few	TRBD2	TRBJ2-3	TGTGCCAGCAGCTTATCCAGCGGGGGGGCGAGAGATACGCAGTATTTT	CASSLSSGGARDTQYF
TRBV4-3	few	NA	TRBJ2-1	TGCGCCAGCAGCCAGGGGGAGGGACAGCTTTACAATGAGCAGTTCTTC	CASSQGEGQLYNEQFF
TRBV7-3	few	NA	TRBJ2-2	TGTGCCAGCAGCACACTAGCCACCGGGGAGCTGTTTTTT	CASSTLATGELFF
TRBV5-1	few	NA	TRBJ1-1	TGCGCCAGCAGCTTGGGGGTAAGGAACACTGAAGCTTTCTTT	CASSLGVRNTEAFF
TRBV20-1	NA	TRBD2	TRBJ2-5	TGCAGTGCTATTCGGGGGGGGAGTGCTGAGACCCAGTACTTC	CSAIRGGSAETQYF
TRBV21-1	NA	NA	TRBJ1-5	TGTGCCAGCAGCAAACAGGGGAAATATAGCAATCAGCCCCAGCATTTT	CASSKQGKYSNQPQHF
TRBV7-6	NA	TRBD1	TRBJ1-2	TGTGCCAGCAGACCAACGACAGGGGAATATGGCTACACCTTC	CASRPTTGEYGYTF
TRBV20-1	NA	NA	TRBJ2-7	TGCAGTGCTAGTAGGGGATCCTACGAGCAGTACTTC	CSASRGSYEQYF
TRBV7-8	few	TRBD1	TRBJ1-1	TGTGCCAGCAGCCCAGCCCAACGGGACAGGGTTGGGTACACTGAAGCTTTCTTT	CASSPAQRDRVGYTEAFF
TRBV7-2	NA	TRBD2	TRBJ2-3	TGTTCTGCTAGCGGGGGGGCTAGGGATACGCAGTATTTT	CSASGGARDTQYF
TRBV6-2/TRBV6-3	few	TRBD2	TRBJ2-5	TGTGCCAGCAGTTCCGAGCGGGGGGTTCGGGAGACCCAGTACTTC	CASSSERGVRETQYF
TRBV5-4	few	TRBD2	TRBJ2-1	TGTGCCAGCGGACGGGGGACTAGCGGGGACAATGAGCAGTTCTTC	CASGRGTSGDNEQFF
TRBV7-2	few	NA	TRBJ2-2	TGTGCCAGCAGCTTCTCTCTATTGGGAGGAAGCGGCGGGGAGCTGTTTTTT	CASSFSLLGGSGGELFF
TRBV6-5	NA	NA	TRBJ1-2	TGTGCCAGCAGTTACTCCGGCAGCGCTAAAAGTGGCTACACCTTC	CASSYSGSAKSGYTF
TRBV3-1	NA	NA	TRBJ1-1	TGTGCCAGCAGCCAAGATATTGGGGCGGCCGAGGGGTTCCACTTT	CASSQDIGAAEGFHF
TRBV7-9	NA	NA	TRBJ2-3	TGTGCCAGCGGCGGAGGGAGCCAGGGATTGGCAGATACGCAGTATTTT	CASGGGSQGLADTQYF
TRBV27	few	NA	TRBJ1-1	TGTGCCAGCAGTTTCACAGGGTCTGGGACTGAAGCTTTCTTT	CASSFTGSGTEAFF
TRBV7-2	NA	NA	TRBJ1-5	TGTGCCAGCAGCTTCGTCGGGGGAGGTTGTCAGCCCCAGCATTTT	CASSFVGGGCQPQHF
TRBV5-1	few	NA	TRBJ2-5	TGCGCCAGCAGCTTACGCTTGTCGGATGAGTACCAAGAGACCCAGTACTTC	CASSLRLSDEYQETQYF
TRBV7-2	many	NA	TRBJ2-2	TGTGCCAGCAGCTTACACTCGAGCAACGCGAACACCGGGGAGCTGTTTTTT	CASSLHSSNANTGELFF
TRBV5-1	NA	NA	TRBJ2-4	TGCGCCAGCTCACCTGGAGGGGAAGACATTCAGTACTTC	CASSPGGEDIQYF
TRBV5-1	few	NA	TRBJ1-6	TGCGCCAGCACCCAATCAGGACACGGGAGTTCACCCCTCCACTTT	CASTQSGHGSSPLHF
TRBV6-1	few	NA	TRBJ1-1	TGTGCCAGCAGTGCAAGTAATACTAACACTGAAGCTTTCTTT	CASSASNTNTEAFF
TRBV7-6	NA	NA	TRBJ2-7	TGTGCCAGCAGCTTACGCCGGGACACCCACTACGAGCAGTACTTC	CASSLRRDTHYEQYF
TRBV5-5	NA	NA	TRBJ2-5	TGTGCCAGCAGCTATCAGGGACGGGAGACCCAGTACTTC	CASSYQGRETQYF
TRBV6-2/TRBV6-3	few	NA	TRBJ2-3	TGTGCCAGCAGTTACAGTATCACCGTAAGGGGGAATACGCAGTATTTT	CASSYSITVRGNTQYF
TRBV18	few	TRBD1	TRBJ1-5	TGTGCCAGCTCACCCGTCTGGACAGGGCAGGGGCAGCCCCAGCATTTT	CASSPVWTGQGQPQHF